This TCR beta chain originates from a study of shared clonotypes between healthy human individuals. The protocol was immunoSEQ multiplex PCR, while the TCRdb copy is restricted to in-frame clones and leaves out a portion. The repertoire holds 1.5 million to 2.5 million clones, about 95% seen once, with roughly 1% in the top ten. As defined, naive CD8 cells were CD45RO-negative and positively selected for CCR7, with terminally differentiated effector memory CD45RA+ cells excluded. The sequence was obtained from a man between 18 and 29 years old in good health. The sequenced sample consisted of naive CD8+ T cells sorted from blood.

The CDR3 reads CASSYTGSQETQYF. CDR3 coding DNA: TGTGCCAGCAGTTACACGGGGTCCCAGGAGACCCAGTACTTC. The chain recombines TRBV6-5 with TRBJ2-5; TRBD2 might be the D (5 bases). This CDR3 contains 14 residues. The V end was cut by 2 bases, the J end by 5 bases, with 12 bases between. In germline, CDR1 is MNHEY, CDR2 SVGAGI.